These T cell receptor beta chains were read from a single sample in a study of cytomegalovirus exposure and HLA in healthy donors. The data were produced by immunoSEQ multiplex PCR, yet TCRdb's version contains in-frame clones alone and is incomplete. The data hold around 220,000 clones, with approximately 79% observed a single time. Sequencing was performed on PBMCs. The receptor set was obtained from a man between 18 and 29 years old in good health and CMV-seronegative. CDR3s include the opening cysteine and the closing phenylalanine or tryptophan. The D gene is left open where the match is weak. Not every row has a clone size; where given, it reads once, few, many or a size class.

clone_size,v_call,j_call,d_call,cdr3_nt,cdr3_aa
-,TRBV6-5,TRBJ2-3,TRBD1,TGTGCCAGCAGCTTAGGACAGGGAGTTACGCAGTATTTT,CASSLGQGVTQYF
-,TRBV6-5,TRBJ2-2,-,TGTGCCAGCAGTTACTCGATGGGGCCGAATACCGGGGAGCTGTTTTTT,CASSYSMGPNTGELFF
once,TRBV5-8,TRBJ2-1,-,TGTGAGAGCTTGGAGGGCCCCTACAATGAGCAGTTCTTC,CESLEGPYNEQFF
-,TRBV5-1,TRBJ2-2,TRBD1,TGCGCCAGCAGGACAGGGCCCCCGAACACCGGGGAGCTGTTTTTT,CASRTGPPNTGELFF
-,TRBV9,TRBJ1-1,TRBD1,TGTGCCAGCAGCGAGCCCGCAGGAAGGGACAGGGGTCGAACTGAAGCTTTCTTT,CASSEPAGRDRGRTEAFF
-,TRBV27,TRBJ2-1,TRBD1,TGTGCCAGCAGTGGCAGGGGGCACAGCGGTGAGCAGTTCTTC,CASSGRGHSGEQFF
-,TRBV7-3,TRBJ1-1,-,TGTGCCAGCAGCGTGACTGGGAACACTGAAGCTTTCTTT,CASSVTGNTEAFF
-,TRBV5-1,TRBJ2-7,TRBD1,TGCGCCAGCAGCTTGAGGACAGGGGAGGTCGAGCAGTACTTC,CASSLRTGEVEQYF
-,TRBV18,TRBJ1-2,-,TGTGCCAGCTCTCAATCTACGACAGGATTCTATGGCTACACCTTC,CASSQSTTGFYGYTF
-,TRBV5-5,TRBJ1-1,TRBD1,TGTGCCAGCAGCTTGACAGGGGCAGGTAGCACTGAAGCTTTCTTT,CASSLTGAGSTEAFF
once,TRBV6-1,TRBJ1-2,TRBD1,TGTGCCAGCAGTGAATCTACAGGGGTCGGCGGCTACACCTTC,CASSESTGVGGYTF
-,TRBV5-4,TRBJ1-2,TRBD1,TGTGCCAGCAGCTTGCCACCGGACAGGGGATATGGCTACACCTTC,CASSLPPDRGYGYTF
-,TRBV29-1,TRBJ2-7,-,TGCAGCGCTGTAGTGGGGCCCTACGAGCAGTACTTC,CSAVVGPYEQYF
-,TRBV5-1,TRBJ1-2,-,TGCGCCAGCAGCTTGGGGCAGGGGAATTATGGCTACACCTTC,CASSLGQGNYGYTF
-,TRBV2,TRBJ2-2,TRBD2,TGTGCCAGCAGTGAATTAATGAGCGGGAGTGGGGAGCTGTTTTTT,CASSELMSGSGELFF
few,TRBV2,TRBJ1-3,TRBD1,TGTGCCAACCAGGACAGGGGGCTAGGAAACACCATATATTTT,CANQDRGLGNTIYF
few,TRBV6-5,TRBJ1-3,-,TGTGCCAGCAGGCTGGGGGGAGGTGGAAACACCATATATTTT,CASRLGGGGNTIYF
-,TRBV2,TRBJ2-3,-,TGTGCCAGCAGTGAAGGGGCTACCGATACGCAGTATTTT,CASSEGATDTQYF
-,TRBV6-1,TRBJ1-3,TRBD1,TGTGCCAGCAGTGCCGGACAGGGTTTATCTGGAAACACCATATATTTT,CASSAGQGLSGNTIYF
-,TRBV4-1,TRBJ2-7,-,TGCGCCAGCAGCCAAGAGCTGTGGGGGCCCTCCTACGAGCAGTACTTC,CASSQELWGPSYEQYF
-,TRBV28,TRBJ2-7,-,TGTGCCAGCACGTGGCCGGGAACCTACGAGCAGTACTTC,CASTWPGTYEQYF
few,TRBV2,TRBJ1-1,-,TGTGCCAGCATCAAGTTAGGACGGGATACTGAAGCTTTCTTT,CASIKLGRDTEAFF
-,TRBV7-3,TRBJ2-1,TRBD2,TGTGCCAGCAGCTTAAGGAGCGGGAGGTTCAACAATGAGCAGTTCTTC,CASSLRSGRFNNEQFF
-,TRBV7-9,TRBJ1-4,TRBD1,TGTGCCAGCAGTTACAGGGGGCTTGGTGAAAAACTGTTTTTT,CASSYRGLGEKLFF
-,TRBV9,TRBJ2-4,-,TGTGCCAGCAGCGAGGCAGGTCTAGCCAAAAACATTCAGTACTTC,CASSEAGLAKNIQYF
-,TRBV30,TRBJ1-6,TRBD1,TGTGCCTGGAGTGCCCACAGGGGTAATTCACCCCTCCACTTT,CAWSAHRGNSPLHF
-,TRBV28,TRBJ2-7,TRBD1,TGTGCCAGCAGTTCCCCGACAGGGCACTACGAGCAGTACTTC,CASSSPTGHYEQYF
-,TRBV15,TRBJ2-5,-,TGTGCCACCAGCAGAGATTTCGCAGGGCTCGAGACCCAGTACTTC,CATSRDFAGLETQYF
-,TRBV5-1,TRBJ2-7,TRBD2,TGCGCCAGCAGAGCGGCCGGGACTAGCGTCCACGAGCAGTACTTC,CASRAAGTSVHEQYF
-,TRBV7-2,TRBJ1-2,TRBD1,TGTGCCAGCAGCTTATACAGGGGAGAAGGAGGCTACACCTTC,CASSLYRGEGGYTF
-,TRBV10-3,TRBJ1-1,-,TGTGCCATCCTTCCGGACATGAACACTGAAGCTTTCTTT,CAILPDMNTEAFF
-,TRBV6-1,TRBJ1-1,-,TGTGCCAGCAGTGAAGCTCTGGGGGCGCCTTCTGAAGCTTTCTTT,CASSEALGAPSEAFF
-,TRBV6-5,TRBJ2-6,TRBD1,TGTGCCAGCAGCCGCGGACAGGGCCGGGCCAACGTCCTGACTTTC,CASSRGQGRANVLTF
-,TRBV15,TRBJ2-2,TRBD2,TGTGCCACCAGTCACGGGAGTAGCGGGAGTCTCTCCGGGGAGCTGTTTTTT,CATSHGSSGSLSGELFF
-,TRBV5-1,TRBJ2-7,-,TGCGCCAGCAGCTTGGGAGTGTCAGGGAACGAGCAGTACTTC,CASSLGVSGNEQYF
-,TRBV7-6,TRBJ2-2,TRBD1,TGTGCCAGCGAGGCCAGGGGGTTCAGGGGGGAGCTGTTTTTT,CASEARGFRGELFF
-,TRBV4-3,TRBJ2-5,TRBD1,TGCGCCAGCAGCCAGTCAGGGGGTGGCGCGGGTGACCAAGAGACCCAGTACTTC,CASSQSGGGAGDQETQYF
-,TRBV6-6,TRBJ1-5,-,TGTGCCAGCTTTGGGGAGAGTGGTCAGCCCCAGCATTTT,CASFGESGQPQHF
-,TRBV6-5,TRBJ2-1,TRBD1,TGTGCCAGCAGCTACGGGGGACAGGGATCCTACAATGAGCAGTTCTTC,CASSYGGQGSYNEQFF
-,TRBV6-5,TRBJ1-2,-,TGTGCCAGCAGGAACCACAGCGGGCGACGCTACACCTTC,CASRNHSGRRYTF
-,TRBV5-1,TRBJ2-3,TRBD1,TGCGCCAGCAGCTTGACCGGGACAGGGGGAGATACGCAGTATTTT,CASSLTGTGGDTQYF
-,TRBV7-8,TRBJ1-5,-,TGTGCCAGCAGCTTAGCGGGCAGCAGCAATCAGCCCCAGCATTTT,CASSLAGSSNQPQHF
-,TRBV14,TRBJ2-5,-,TGTGCCAGCAGCCAAGATCTGGGGGGGACCCAGTACTTC,CASSQDLGGTQYF
-,TRBV27,TRBJ1-5,TRBD1,TGTGCCAGCAGGAGAACAGGGGACAATCAGCCCCAGCATTTT,CASRRTGDNQPQHF
-,TRBV5-1,TRBJ1-1,-,TGCGCCAGCAGCTCGGGGGGGCAGATGAACACTGAAGCTTTCTTT,CASSSGGQMNTEAFF
-,TRBV5-5,TRBJ2-7,-,TGTGCCAGCATCCTCTGGGGAGGCTCCTACGAGCAGTACTTC,CASILWGGSYEQYF
-,TRBV7-2,TRBJ2-7,TRBD2,TGTGCCAGCAGCTTAGATAGCGGGGCCTCCTACGAGCAGTACTTC,CASSLDSGASYEQYF
-,TRBV2,TRBJ2-7,TRBD1,TGTGCCAGCCGGGACAGGGGATCGTCCTACGAGCAGTACTTC,CASRDRGSSYEQYF
-,TRBV5-1,TRBJ2-3,TRBD2,TGCGCCAGCAGCTTCGTCCTAGCGGGGGGGCCGTTAGATACGCAGTATTTT,CASSFVLAGGPLDTQYF
once,TRBV7-2,TRBJ2-2,TRBD1,TGTGCCAGCAGCTTAGGCGCAGGGGGCGGCGGGGAGCTGTTTTTT,CASSLGAGGGGELFF
-,TRBV5-1,TRBJ2-3,-,TGCGCCAGCAGCTTGGTCCGGTTAGATACGCAGTATTTT,CASSLVRLDTQYF